This T cell receptor (beta chain) is drawn from a study of T-cell reconstitution after alpha-beta-depleted transplantation in children. Trimming removed 5 bases at V and 7 bases at J, with 18 bases between. The CDR3 loop spans 16 amino acids. Study-level findings and limits: T-cell counts and diversity at one year following transplant were attributed mainly to newly produced T cells. Reportedly, alpha-beta T cells present about two months post-transplant originated from several hundred expanded clones of graft origin. Some patients owed their high day-60 TCRbeta diversity to surviving recipient T cells and thymic progenitors.

Unique molecular identifiers were used in preparing the TCRbeta library. TCRdb used MiXCR to reprocess the PCR reads, holding one entry per CDR3 protein. The table records some 200,000 distinct CDR3 sequences, roughly 6.6% of them present only once. This clonotype was seen many times. Its antigen is unidentified. The origin of this receptor is a boy aged 2-15 years with acute lymphoblastic leukemia, due to receive a stem cell transplant. Sequenced here: PBMCs, sampled before TCRalphabeta/CD19-depleted stem cell transplant. V gene TRBV12-3 or TRBV12-4 combines with J gene TRBJ1-6; D is unclear. CDR3 bases: TGTGCCAGCAGTCAACGGGAGGACTATCCCAATTCACCCCTCCACTTT. Amino acids: CASSQREDYPNSPLHF.